This T cell receptor (beta chain) came from a study of shared clonotypes between healthy human individuals. As for the study in general: Per donor, three plates held CD4 naive cells, three held CD4 memory, two held CD8 naive and one held CD8 memory.

CDR1 and CDR2 from the germline V gene are SGHRS and YFSETQ. The V end was cut by 4 bases, the J end by 0 bases, with 12 bases between. CDR3 length: 15 amino acids. Assay: immunoSEQ multiplex PCR; the TCRdb copy retains only in-frame clones and omits some. The sample has 650,000 to 750,000 clones; 55% to 75% are singletons. J is TRBJ2-3 and V is TRBV5-1; D call uncertain. This clonotype originated in a woman aged 30 to 39 in good health. The sample was memory CD4+ T cells sorted from blood. Subset indicated: CD45RA-negative fraction. CDR3 coding DNA: TGCGCCAGCAGCCCCCTCCCCACCAGCACAGATACGCAGTATTTT. Translating it yields CASSPLPTSTDTQYF.